Listed below are T cell receptor beta chains from one sample, sequenced in a study of T cell changes during pregnancy in multiple sclerosis. Libraries were prepared by immunoSEQ multiplex PCR; TCRdb keeps only in-frame clonotypes and omits some of them. This sample has approximately 90,000 clones, with 90% to 95% found just once. This specimen consisted of peripheral blood, obtained in the third trimester of pregnancy. Receptor source: a female donor with multiple sclerosis, enrolled in a pregnancy study. The CDR3 runs from the conserved cysteine through the conserved F or W. The order of the fields is D gene, clone size, J gene, V gene, CDR3 protein, CDR3 DNA. A D gene is named only where the DNA matches it firmly. Clone size is shown for a subset of rows, as once, few, many or a class of expanded clone.

TRBD1	NA	TRBJ2-7	TRBV5-4	CASSWGTGPTEQYF	TGTGCCAGCAGCTGGGGGACAGGGCCGACCGAGCAGTACTTC
NA	NA	TRBJ1-2	TRBV9	CASSGSRVDGYTF	TGTGCCAGCAGCGGATCGAGGGTTGATGGCTACACCTTC
NA	few	TRBJ1-1	TRBV4-1	CASSQGWQGMNTEAFF	TGCGCCAGCAGCCAAGGATGGCAGGGGATGAACACTGAAGCTTTCTTT
TRBD2	NA	TRBJ2-7	TRBV4-3	CASSLRAGTYYEQYF	TGCGCCAGCAGCCTCCGAGCGGGGACCTACTACGAGCAGTACTTC
TRBD1	NA	TRBJ2-6	TRBV15	CATSRDFGTGPSGANVLTF	TGTGCCACCAGCAGAGATTTCGGGACAGGGCCCTCTGGGGCCAACGTCCTGACTTTC
TRBD1	NA	TRBJ1-2	TRBV5-1	CASSLETPGQAYGYTF	TGCGCCAGCAGCTTAGAAACCCCGGGACAGGCGTACGGCTACACCTTC
TRBD1	once	TRBJ1-2	TRBV7-6	CASSLGGRGQGYGYTF	TGTGCCAGCAGCTTAGGGGGACGGGGACAGGGGTATGGCTACACCTTC
NA	NA	TRBJ2-1	TRBV9	CASSVEGAGNEQFF	TGTGCCAGCAGCGTAGAAGGGGCCGGCAATGAGCAGTTCTTC
TRBD2	NA	TRBJ2-1	TRBV18	CASSLGLAAEGDFSYNEQFF	TGTGCCAGCTCACTGGGACTAGCAGCAGAAGGGGACTTCTCCTACAATGAGCAGTTCTTC
NA	NA	TRBJ2-7	TRBV29-1	CSVEGDTPYEQYF	TGCAGCGTTGAAGGGGACACACCCTACGAGCAGTACTTC
TRBD2	once	TRBJ2-1	TRBV9	CASSAFPGLAASSYNEQFF	TGTGCCAGCAGCGCGTTTCCGGGACTAGCGGCTAGCTCCTACAATGAGCAGTTCTTC
NA	NA	TRBJ1-1	TRBV27	CASSLAGMNTEAFF	TGTGCCAGCAGTTTAGCGGGGATGAACACTGAAGCTTTCTTT
TRBD1	NA	TRBJ2-1	TRBV14	CASSRDRANEQFF	TGTGCCAGCAGCCGGGACAGGGCAAATGAGCAGTTCTTC
NA	NA	TRBJ2-5	TRBV13	CASGPGEQYF	TGTGCCAGCGGACCTGGGGAGCAGTACTTC
TRBD2	NA	TRBJ2-7	TRBV4-1	CASSQVASGMEQYF	TGCGCCAGCAGCCAAGTAGCTAGCGGGATGGAGCAGTACTTC
TRBD1	NA	TRBJ2-1	TRBV10-3	CAISGQGLLALHYNEQFF	TGTGCCATCTCGGGACAGGGGCTTCTAGCGCTTCACTACAATGAGCAGTTCTTC
TRBD1	once	TRBJ1-1	TRBV2	CASTGGPLVTEAFF	TGTGCCTCTACAGGGGGCCCCTTAGTGACTGAAGCTTTCTTT
NA	NA	TRBJ2-2	TRBV6-5	CASSYIGSAGELFF	TGTGCCAGCAGTTATATAGGGAGCGCCGGGGAGCTGTTTTTT
NA	NA	TRBJ1-1	TRBV29-1	CSVTTVSNTEAFF	TGCAGCGTAACGACAGTCTCGAACACTGAAGCTTTCTTT
NA	few	TRBJ1-3	TRBV7-2	CASSSSRGSGNTIYF	TGTGCCAGCAGCTCAAGTAGAGGCTCTGGAAACACCATATATTTT
TRBD1	NA	TRBJ1-5	TRBV27	CASSPDRGHNQPQHF	TGTGCCAGCAGCCCGGACAGGGGGCACAATCAGCCCCAGCATTTT
TRBD1	NA	TRBJ1-1	TRBV6-1	CASSEKPGQGPEAFF	TGTGCCAGCAGTGAAAAGCCGGGACAGGGGCCTGAAGCTTTCTTT
TRBD2	NA	TRBJ2-3	TRBV19	CASSSGRGTSGTDTQYF	TGTGCCAGTAGTTCTGGAAGGGGGACTAGCGGCACAGATACGCAGTATTTT
TRBD1	NA	TRBJ2-7	TRBV7-9	CASSTQSTGDIYEQYF	TGTGCCAGCAGCACCCAATCGACAGGGGATATCTACGAGCAGTACTTC
TRBD1	NA	TRBJ1-5	TRBV7-9	CASSLALGTGGDQPQHF	TGTGCCAGCAGCTTAGCCTTGGGAACAGGGGGCGATCAGCCCCAGCATTTT
TRBD2	NA	TRBJ2-1	TRBV6-4	CASSRLAGTYNEQFF	TGTGCCAGCAGTAGACTAGCGGGAACCTACAATGAGCAGTTCTTC
NA	NA	TRBJ2-6	TRBV4-3	CASSQDLTAGANVLTF	TGCGCCAGCAGCCAAGATCTGACAGCAGGCGCCAACGTCCTGACTTTC
NA	NA	TRBJ2-3	TRBV12-5	CASGLATGGTQYF	TGTGCTAGTGGTTTGGCGACAGGAGGTACGCAGTATTTT
NA	NA	TRBJ2-2	TRBV30	CACGLGGRENTGELFF	TGTGCCTGCGGTTTAGGGGGAAGGGAGAACACCGGGGAGCTGTTTTTT
NA	once	TRBJ1-4	TRBV18	CASSPQAGTNEKLFF	TGTGCCAGCTCACCACAGGCGGGGACTAATGAAAAACTGTTTTTT
TRBD1	NA	TRBJ1-1	TRBV10-3	CAIGTGPPQNTEAFF	TGTGCCATCGGGACAGGCCCGCCTCAGAACACTGAAGCTTTCTTT
NA	NA	TRBJ1-4	TRBV4-1	CASSQVRGGNEKLFF	TGCGCCAGCAGCCAAGTCCGCGGGGGTAATGAAAAACTGTTTTTT
NA	NA	TRBJ1-1	TRBV28	CASGGSTEAFF	TGTGCCAGCGGGGGGAGCACTGAAGCTTTCTTT
NA	NA	TRBJ2-7	TRBV7-6	CASSLVSGAGEQYF	TGTGCCAGCAGCTTAGTGTCTGGTGCGGGAGAGCAGTACTTC
TRBD1	NA	TRBJ2-5	TRBV28	CASSATGALETQYF	TGTGCCAGCAGTGCGACAGGGGCATTGGAGACCCAGTACTTC
TRBD1	NA	TRBJ2-3	TRBV19	CASSAWTGGATDTQYF	TGTGCCAGTAGTGCATGGACAGGGGGGGCCACAGATACGCAGTATTTT
NA	NA	TRBJ1-1	TRBV5-1	CASSLTGRGGPTEAFF	TGCGCCAGCAGCCTCACCGGGAGGGGGGGGCCCACTGAAGCTTTCTTT
NA	NA	TRBJ1-2	TRBV27	CATMISGTGKNGYTF	TGTGCCACCATGATCTCCGGAACAGGGAAGAATGGCTACACCTTC
NA	NA	TRBJ2-3	TRBV7-3	CASSLNPGAATDTQYF	TGTGCCAGCAGCTTAAATCCGGGAGCCGCCACAGATACGCAGTATTTT
NA	NA	TRBJ2-3	TRBV29-1	CSVEDVPFSTDTQYF	TGCAGCGTTGAAGATGTCCCCTTTAGCACAGATACGCAGTATTTT
TRBD1	NA	TRBJ1-1	TRBV10-3	CAISVRTGGTGSEAFF	TGTGCCATCAGTGTACGAACAGGGGGCACCGGTTCGGAAGCTTTCTTT